Below, 28 T cell receptor beta chains from the same sample are listed, as sequenced in a study of cytomegalovirus exposure and HLA in healthy donors. Use of 60 Vbeta and 13 Jbeta primers characterized the PCR. This table comes from immunoSEQ multiplex PCR, and its TCRdb copy is limited to in-frame clones, with some not included. The sample shows a few hundred thousand clones, approximately 81% of them seen only once. Sequencing was performed on PBMCs. These receptors were taken from a man aged 25-40 years in good health and CMV-seronegative.

V and J are TRBV18 and TRBJ2-3; the match to TRBD2 covers 12 bases. This CDR3 spans 16 amino acids. Per the germline V gene, CDR1 is KGHSH and CDR2 is LQKENI. The trim removed 2 bases at V and 7 bases at J, leaving 7 bases unmatched. The CDR3 reads CASSPSTSGGRNTQYF. As DNA, the CDR3 is TGTGCCAGCTCACCATCGACTAGCGGGGGAAGGAATACGCAGTATTTT.

The chain recombines TRBV21-1 with TRBJ1-1; no DNA check was done on the table's D call, TRBD1. TRBV21-1 is deemed a pseudogene. The CDR3 consists of 17 residues. The CDR3 here is CASSIKRVKGVDTEAFF. The CDR3 nucleotides are TGTGCCAGCAGCATAAAGAGGGTAAAGGGGGTCGACACTGAAGCTTTCTTT.

The chain uses TRBV7-8 and TRBJ1-5, with 12 bases fitting TRBD1. Looked up from germline, CDR1 is SGHVS and CDR2 is FQNEAQ. CDR3 length equals 18 residues. V was pared by 3 bases and J by 6 bases, with 12 bases of the junction left unmatched. The CDR3 DNA follows: TGTGCCAGCAGCTTTTTCCGGGACAGGGGGCGCATCGGTCAGCCCCAGCATTTT. This translates into CASSFFRDRGRIGQPQHF.

This clone was detected a few times. The chain carries TRBV29-1 and TRBJ1-2, with D perhaps matching TRBD1 (5 bases). CDR1 is SQVTM and CDR2 is ANQGSEA in the germline V gene. The CDR3 is made up of 12 amino acids. V lost 7 bases, J lost 4 bases, and 13 bases lay in between. Here the CDR3 reads CSGLTAPYGYTF. CDR3 sequence (DNA): TGCAGCGGGTTGACAGCTCCCTATGGCTACACCTTC.

V is TRBV7-9 and J is TRBJ1-2; a possible D gene is TRBD1 (5 bases). Germline CDR1 reads SEHNR; CDR2 reads FQNEAQ (reference sequence). Trimming pared 1 base from V and 8 bases from J, leaving 8 bases between. This CDR3 spans 12 amino acids. The CDR3 region is CASSLVQGGYTF. The CDR3 region has the DNA TGTGCCAGCAGCTTAGTGCAGGGAGGCTACACCTTC.

The chain uses TRBV27 and TRBJ2-7, with TRBD2 as a possible D gene (5 bases). Deletions cut 3 bases from V and 7 bases from J, with 19 bases between. CDR3 length equals 15 residues. Germline loops: CDR1 MNHEY, CDR2 SMNVEV (reference sequence). The CDR3 DNA follows: TGTGCCAGCAGTTTTGGCTCGCAAAGCGGAGGAGAGCAGTACTTC. Translating it yields CASSFGSQSGGEQYF.

The CDR3 sequence is CASSYSRSGTVEAFF. CDR3 coding DNA: TGTGCCAGCAGTTACTCGAGGTCCGGGACAGTTGAAGCTTTCTTT. V is TRBV6-5 and J is TRBJ1-1; TRBD1 aligns across 7 bases. Trimming took 0 bases from V and 7 from J; bases not matched to a gene: 8. The CDR3 loop spans 15 amino acids. Germline CDR1 and CDR2: MNHEY and SVGAGI.

V is TRBV6-1 and J is TRBJ1-5; TRBD1 is a possible D gene (6 bases). V was clipped by 3 bases and J by 2 bases, with 14 bases between them. Germline loops: CDR1 MNHNS, CDR2 SASEGT. The CDR3 runs to 16 residues. CDR3 in amino acids: CASSDFRSGGNQPQHF. In nucleotides, the CDR3 is TGTGCCAGCAGTGATTTTCGGTCAGGGGGCAATCAGCCCCAGCATTTT.

The genes are TRBV28 and TRBJ1-2, with D perhaps matching TRBD1 (6 bases). CDR1 and CDR2 (germline): MDHEN, SYDVKM. The CDR3 runs to 16 residues. Trimming left V 6 bases short and J 3 bases short, with 20 bases between. CDR3 nucleotide sequence: TGTGCCAGCAGGGGTAGGGGGATCCGAGAGGACTATGGCTACACCTTC. Its protein product is CASRGRGIREDYGYTF.

This clone was seen more than once but under ten times. CDR3 sequence: CASSLGEAGQPQHF. DNA of the CDR3: TGTGCCAGCAGCCTGGGGGAGGCGGGGCAGCCCCAGCATTTT. J is TRBJ1-5 and V is TRBV9, with D perhaps TRBD1 (5 bases). This CDR3 has 14 residues. The V end was cut by 4 bases, the J end by 7 bases, with 15 bases between. Germline loops: CDR1 SGDLS, CDR2 YYNGEE.

This clone was seen a handful of times. This chain joins TRBV7-9 and TRBJ1-1; 12 bases are a match to TRBD1. V lost 11 bases, J lost 4 bases, and 11 bases stayed unmatched. CDR1 SEHNR and CDR2 FQNEAQ come from the germline V gene (reference sequence). The CDR3 extends over 15 amino acids. The CDR3 DNA sequence: TGTGCCGGCGATGGGGGACAGGGGGCATCCACTGAAGCTTTCTTT. Its protein product is CAGDGGQGASTEAFF.

Only one count was recorded for this clone. The chain has TRBV7-9 and TRBJ2-7, with TRBD2 matching 10 bases. From germline, CDR1 is SEHNR and CDR2 FQNEAQ (reference sequence). J gave up 0 bases and V 5 bases, and 16 bases lay outside the gene matches. This CDR3 has 19 residues. The CDR3 loop reads CASSPLGLAVLGNSYEQYF. The CDR3 nucleotides read TGTGCCAGCAGCCCTCTAGGACTAGCGGTATTGGGCAACTCCTACGAGCAGTACTTC.

This chain uses TRBV9 with TRBJ2-1; TRBD2 is a possible D gene (5 bases). The germline V gene has CDR1 SGDLS and CDR2 YYNGEE. This CDR3 is built from 13 residues. The V gene lost 0 bases and the J gene lost 6 bases, with 7 bases spanning the gap. CDR3 DNA: TGTGCCAGCAGCGTAGGCGGAGGCAATGAGCAGTTCTTC. It translates to CASSVGGGNEQFF.

V is TRBV19 and J is TRBJ1-5; D not resolved. Looked up from germline, CDR1 is LNHDA and CDR2 is SQIVND (reference sequence). There are 16 residues in the CDR3. Trimming left V 5 bases short and J 0 bases short, with 14 bases between. The CDR3 is CASSLSRLYSNQPQHF. The DNA for the CDR3 is TGTGCCAGTAGTTTGTCCAGGCTTTATAGCAATCAGCCCCAGCATTTT.

The chain combines TRBV5-1 with TRBJ1-1; unclear D gene. V gave up 2 bases and J gave up 10 bases, with 9 bases separating them. The germline V gene has CDR1 SGHRS and CDR2 YFSETQ. The CDR3 has 11 amino acids. The CDR3 bases are TGCGCCAGCAGCTTCGGGGTTTTAGCTTTCTTT. It yields the protein CASSFGVLAFF.

J is TRBJ1-1 and V is TRBV4-1, with D possibly being TRBD1 (6 bases). This CDR3 has 15 residues. The germline CDR1 and CDR2 sequences are MGHRA and YSYEKL. Deletions cut 4 bases from V and 3 bases from J, with 15 bases between. CDR3 amino acids: CASSLVWAGDTEAFF. CDR3 nucleotide sequence: TGCGCCAGCAGCCTGGTTTGGGCAGGGGACACTGAAGCTTTCTTT.

This clone has more than one count but fewer than ten. The chain combines TRBV7-9 with TRBJ1-1; D gene ambiguous. Trimming took off 4 bases at V and 3 bases at J, with 18 bases between the two ends. Looked up from germline, CDR1 is SEHNR and CDR2 is FQNEAQ (reference sequence). This CDR3 comprises 16 residues. CDR3 DNA: TGTGCCAGCAGCTCACCCAAGTCGAAGCCCCACACTGAAGCTTTCTTT. Protein product: CASSSPKSKPHTEAFF.

The gene calls are TRBV7-9 and TRBJ2-7; 7 nucleotides align to TRBD1. CDR3 length: 13 amino acids. Germline V gene data show CDR1 as SEHNR and CDR2 as FQNEAQ (reference sequence). V shed 6 bases and J 0 bases; nucleotides not matched to a gene: 2. The CDR3 loop is CASSYRGSYEQYF. CDR3 DNA sequence: TGTGCCAGCAGTTACAGGGGCTCCTACGAGCAGTACTTC. The full variable domain, with the rest looked up from reference TRBV7-9 and TRBJ2-7, is DTGVSQNPRHKITKRGQNVTFRCDPISEHNRLYWYRQTLGQGPEFLTYFQNEAQLEKSRLLSDRFSAERPKGSFSTLEIQRTEQGDSAMYLCASSYRGSYEQYFGPGTRLTVT.

The genes are TRBV19 and TRBJ1-5; TRBD1 matches at 7 bases. The length of the CDR3 is 14 residues. Germline V gene sequence: CDR1 LNHDA, CDR2 SQIVND (reference sequence). V shed 9 bases, J shed 7 bases, and the junction held 12 bases outside the gene matches. The CDR3: CASARTGVGQPQHF. CDR3 in DNA: TGTGCCAGCGCCCGAACAGGGGTCGGGCAGCCCCAGCATTTT. Together with reference TRBV19 and TRBJ1-5, the CDR3 gives the full variable domain: DGGITQSPKYLFRKEGQNVTLSCEQNLNHDAMYWYRQDPGQGLRLIYYSQIVNDFQKGDIAEGYSVSREKKESFPLTVTSAQKNPTAFYLCASARTGVGQPQHFGDGTRLSIL.

This clone appeared once. This chain joins TRBV28 and TRBJ2-7, with 7 bases that match TRBD1. Germline CDR1 and CDR2: MDHEN and SYDVKM. V shed 3 bases and J 5 bases; nucleotides not matched to a gene: 7. The CDR3 is 14 amino acids. The CDR3 reads CASSLTGTWNEQYF. CDR3 nucleotide sequence: TGTGCCAGCAGTTTGACAGGGACCTGGAACGAGCAGTACTTC.

The CDR3 region is CATSRGNSPPGETQYF. The CDR3 bases are TGTGCCACCAGCAGAGGAAATAGCCCACCTGGGGAGACCCAGTACTTC. The rearrangement links TRBV15 to TRBJ2-5; D is ambiguous. Trimming pared 1 base from V and 5 bases from J, leaving 17 bases between. In germline, CDR1 is LNHNV, CDR2 YYDKDF (reference sequence). The CDR3 spans 16 residues.

The chain recombines TRBV7-2 with TRBJ2-1; D possibly corresponds to TRBD2 (6 bases). Germline loops: CDR1 SGHTA, CDR2 FQGNSA. The CDR3 is 16 residues long. V lost 5 bases and J lost 2, with 16 bases in between. The CDR3 loop is CASSRTRGPTYNEQFF. The CDR3 DNA reads as TGTGCCAGCAGCCGAACGCGGGGTCCCACCTACAATGAGCAGTTCTTC.

This clone has just a few counts. The genes are TRBV4-3 and TRBJ2-1; 9 bases are a match to TRBD1. The CDR3 has 15 amino acids. Unmatched junction bases numbered 9, after V lost 2 bases and J lost 10 bases. The germline CDR1 and CDR2 sequences are LGHNA and YSLEER. This CDR3 reads CASSQLTGTGKEQFF. The DNA of the CDR3 is TGCGCCAGCAGCCAACTCACCGGGACAGGGAAGGAGCAGTTCTTC.

The rearrangement joins TRBV29-1 to TRBJ2-5; the match to TRBD1 covers 10 bases. The DNA end is a closer match to TRBJ2-7, so the J assignment may be wrong. Germline-derived CDR1 and CDR2 are SQVTM and ANQGSEA. CDR3 length: 17 amino acids. This chain's CDR3 is CSVGGSRDRGWAYEQYF. CDR3 nucleotide sequence: TGCAGCGTTGGGGGGTCCCGGGACAGGGGATGGGCCTACGAGCAGTACTTC.

In DNA form, the CDR3 reads TGTGCCAGCAGTCAAGGACAGGGGTACCACGAGCAGTACTTC. The encoded protein is CASSQGQGYHEQYF. This chain joins TRBV6-6 and TRBJ2-7; TRBD1 matches at 9 bases. The CDR3 runs to 14 residues. CDR1 is MNHNY and CDR2 is SVGAGI in the germline V gene (reference sequence). Trimming removed 5 bases from V and 5 bases from J; junction bases left unmatched: 7.

In this sample, this clone turned up once. The chain links TRBV4-1 to TRBJ1-1; tentatively, D is TRBD1 (5 bases). Germline CDR1 is MGHRA and CDR2 is YSYEKL. CDR3 length equals 14 residues. Trimming shortened V by 7 bases and J by 3 bases, and 15 bases separated the two germline ends. CDR3 in DNA: TGCGCCAGCATTCGGCGGCAGGGTGACACTGAAGCTTTCTTT. Translating it yields CASIRRQGDTEAFF.

On this clone: Other DNA sequences from this sample encode an identical CDR3 as well. The J gene is TRBJ1-1, the V gene TRBV5-1, with D unclear. Per germline, CDR1 SGHRS and CDR2 YFSETQ. The CDR3 runs to 13 residues. V lost 0 bases to trimming and J lost 1 base, with 4 bases between them. The CDR3 DNA is TGCGCCAGCAGCTTGGACTCGAACACTGAAGCTTTCTTT. This encodes CASSLDSNTEAFF.

This chain connects TRBV11-2 to TRBJ2-7; D is unclear. The germline V gene encodes CDR1 SGHAT and CDR2 FQNNGV. CDR3 length: 13 residues. V gave up 4 bases and J gave up 3 bases, with 10 bases separating them. DNA for the CDR3: TGTGCCAGCAGCTCACAAGAAATCTACGAGCAGTACTTC. Its protein product is CASSSQEIYEQYF.